Listed here are 11 T cell receptor beta chains from one sample, sequenced in a study of T cells in Graves' hyperthyroidism and ophthalmopathy. The investigators amplified TCR beta CDR3 regions from RNA transcripts. HTBI primers were employed in a first-round RT-PCR of the TCR CDR3. Each CDR3 protein is one row after TCRdb ran MiXCR on the multiplex PCR reads. The data show 550,000 to 600,000 distinct CDR3 sequences, 11% to 15% seen once. Sample: blood. Receptor source: a woman under 30 with Graves' ophthalmopathy.

This clonotype has only a few counts. The V and J genes are TRBV7-8 and TRBJ2-2; perhaps TRBD2 as D (5 bases). This CDR3 spans 14 amino acids. Trimming left V 0 bases short and J 6 bases short, with 8 bases between. Looked up from germline, CDR1 is SGHVS and CDR2 is FQNEAQ. The CDR3 here is CASSLARVPGELFF. Here the CDR3 DNA reads TGTGCCAGCAGCTTAGCGCGGGTGCCCGGGGAGCTGTTTTTT.

This clonotype was seen only a few times. The chain employs TRBV4-2 and TRBJ1-6; D remains unclear. Germline lookup yields CDR1 LGHNA and CDR2 YNFKEQ. The CDR3 length is 18 residues. Between the trimmed V and J ends, which lost 0 bases and 9 bases, there was a span of 21 bases. The CDR3 bases are TGTGCCAGCAGCCAAGAAATGGTCCACTCGAGGGCCGGTTCACCCCTCCACTTT. Protein sequence: CASSQEMVHSRAGSPLHF.

This clonotype has at least ten counts. The rearrangement uses TRBV12-5 and TRBJ1-5; 8 nucleotides line up with TRBD1. The germline V gene has CDR1 LGHNT and CDR2 FRNRAP. The CDR3 is 16 residues long. V shed 0 bases, J shed 7 bases, and the junction held 8 bases outside the gene matches. CDR3 amino acids: CASGLVFKTGEQPQHF. CDR3 DNA: TGTGCTAGTGGTTTGGTCTTCAAGACAGGGGAACAGCCCCAGCATTTT.

The rearrangement links TRBV9 to TRBJ1-1; no definite D call. V was pared by 6 bases and J by 4 bases, with 19 bases between. There are 15 residues in the CDR3. In germline, CDR1 is SGDLS, CDR2 YYNGEE. The CDR3 region is CASTLLRDQVTEAFF. DNA of the CDR3: TGTGCCAGCACCCTCCTGAGAGATCAAGTCACTGAAGCTTTCTTT.

This clonotype was seen many times. The V gene is TRBV12-3 or TRBV12-4, the J gene TRBJ1-1, with unresolved D. Deletions cut 6 bases from V and 0 bases from J, with 11 bases between. CDR3 length: 14 residues. The chain's CDR3 is CASSSSYVNTEAFF. CDR3 bases: TGTGCCAGCAGCTCCAGTTATGTGAACACTGAAGCTTTCTTT.

This clonotype was observed many times. V and J are TRBV11-2 and TRBJ1-3; D possibly corresponds to TRBD1 (5 bases). V was shortened by 4 bases and J by 0 bases, with 22 bases between the two germline ends. The CDR3 covers 19 residues. Looked up from germline, CDR1 is SGHAT and CDR2 is FQNNGV. CDR3 DNA: TGTGCCAGCAGCTACCCCACAAAGGACACGAGGGGCTCTGGAAACACCATATATTTT. Protein sequence: CASSYPTKDTRGSGNTIYF.

The chain is built from TRBV14 and TRBJ2-2, with 9 bases lining up with TRBD1. Germline V lookup: CDR1 SGHDN, CDR2 FVKESK. V was clipped by 1 base and J by 9 bases; unmatched bases: 3. The CDR3 covers 14 residues. The CDR3 loop is CASSQATGGRELFF. DNA for the CDR3: TGTGCCAGCAGCCAAGCAACAGGGGGCCGGGAGCTGTTTTTT.

This clonotype was seen many times. J is TRBJ2-7 and V is TRBV7-9; 9 positions agree with TRBD2. The V and J ends lost 5 bases and 2 bases, in that order; junction bases with no gene match: 10. The CDR3 spans 16 residues. Germline-derived CDR1 and CDR2 are SEHNR and FQNEAQ (reference sequence). CDR3: CASSPRLAERAYEQYF. The CDR3 DNA reads TGTGCCAGCAGCCCCCGACTAGCGGAGAGAGCCTACGAGCAGTACTTC.

The chain recombines TRBV20-1 with TRBJ2-3; D ambiguous. CDR3 length: 15 amino acids. Deletions cut 0 bases from V and 0 bases from J, with 10 bases between. CDR1 is DFQATT and CDR2 is SNEGSKA in the germline V gene (reference sequence). The CDR3 loop is CSARDLKHSTDTQYF. Written as DNA, the CDR3 is TGCAGTGCTAGAGACCTTAAGCATAGCACAGATACGCAGTATTTT.

This clonotype was seen a few times. The chain uses TRBV6-2 or TRBV6-3 and TRBJ2-3, with 10 positions matching TRBD2. The CDR3 loop spans 17 amino acids. With 6 bases clipped from V and 8 bases from J, the junction kept 17 bases outside the gene matches. The V gene's germline CDR1 is MNHEY and CDR2 SVGEGT. Here the CDR3 DNA reads TGTGCCAGCAGCGGAACCCCCCTAGCGGGAGTCATAGGTACGCAGTATTTT. This gives the protein CASSGTPLAGVIGTQYF.

This clonotype has at least ten counts. The chain couples TRBV6-5 to TRBJ1-1, with TRBD1 matching over 10 bases. V shed 2 bases, J shed 4 bases, and the junction held 4 bases outside the gene matches. Germline assignment: CDR1 MNHEY and CDR2 SVGAGI. The CDR3 length is 15 residues. The CDR3: CASSYQRTGGTEAFF. In DNA, the CDR3 is TGTGCCAGCAGTTACCAAAGGACAGGGGGCACTGAAGCTTTCTTT.